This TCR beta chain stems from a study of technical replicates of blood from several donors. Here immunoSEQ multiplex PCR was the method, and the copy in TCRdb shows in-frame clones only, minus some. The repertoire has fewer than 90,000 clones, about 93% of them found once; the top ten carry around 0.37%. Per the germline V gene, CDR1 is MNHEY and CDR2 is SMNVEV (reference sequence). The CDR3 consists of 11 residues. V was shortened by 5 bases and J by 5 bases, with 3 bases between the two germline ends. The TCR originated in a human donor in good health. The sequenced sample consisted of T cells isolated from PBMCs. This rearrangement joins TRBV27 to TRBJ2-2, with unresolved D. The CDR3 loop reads CASSQTGELFF. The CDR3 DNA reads TGTGCCAGCAGTCAAACCGGGGAGCTGTTTTTT.